This T cell receptor beta chain was profiled in a study of cytomegalovirus exposure and HLA in healthy donors. In the PCR, 60 Vbeta and 13 Jbeta primers were used. The method was immunoSEQ multiplex PCR; TCRdb's version includes in-frame clones alone and lacks a portion of them. This repertoire shows around 180,000 clones, over 65% found once; its top ten account for under 2.5%. The germline V and J ends were trimmed by 5 bases and 4 bases, with 16 bases remaining between them. The CDR3 spans 15 residues. Germline-derived CDR1 and CDR2 are PRHDT and FYEKMQ (reference sequence). Study results and caveats: Most TCR sequences were uncommon, yet certain public TCRs appeared in many donors. Association of approximately 18,000 TCR beta sequences with HLA alleles was found at 0.05 false discovery rate in a later analysis.

With respect to this clone: No antigen is known for it.

Sequenced material: PBMCs. This rearrangement joins TRBV13 to TRBJ2-3, with unresolved D. The origin of this receptor is a man aged 55 to 70 in good health and CMV-seronegative. The CDR3 DNA reads as TGTGCCAGCAGCCGCAAAACAACTACACCAGATACGCAGTATTTT. Protein product: CASSRKTTTPDTQYF.